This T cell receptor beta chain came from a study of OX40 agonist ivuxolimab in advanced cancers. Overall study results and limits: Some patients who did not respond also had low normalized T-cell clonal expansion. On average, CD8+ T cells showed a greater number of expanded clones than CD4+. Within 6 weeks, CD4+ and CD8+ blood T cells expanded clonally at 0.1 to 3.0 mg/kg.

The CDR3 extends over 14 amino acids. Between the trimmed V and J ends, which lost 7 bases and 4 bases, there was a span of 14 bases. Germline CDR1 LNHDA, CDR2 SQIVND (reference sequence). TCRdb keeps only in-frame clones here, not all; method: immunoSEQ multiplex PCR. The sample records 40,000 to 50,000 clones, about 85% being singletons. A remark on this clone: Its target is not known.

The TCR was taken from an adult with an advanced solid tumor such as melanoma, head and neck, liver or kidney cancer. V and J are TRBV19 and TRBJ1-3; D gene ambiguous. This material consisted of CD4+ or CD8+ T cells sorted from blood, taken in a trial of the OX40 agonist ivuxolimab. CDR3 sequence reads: CASTSYGEGNTIYF. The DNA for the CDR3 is TGTGCCAGTACCTCCTACGGAGAAGGAAACACCATATATTTT.